A selection of T cell receptor beta chains follows, all from one sample in a study of blood T cells in healthy people across ages. TCRdb redid the calling of the 5' RACE reads with MiXCR, one entry per CDR3 protein. The sample has around 1,000,000 distinct CDR3 sequences; less than 45% are singletons. Sequencing used blood. The receptors stem from a man between 18 and 35 years old in good health. CDR3s include the opening cysteine and the closing phenylalanine or tryptophan. D genes are given only for firm matches. A row's size may be missing; if present it is once, few, many or a size class.

d_gene: -
v_gene: TRBV2
j_gene: TRBJ2-1
abundance: -
CDR3nt: TGTGCCAGCAAGGTGGAACAGAGAGTGTTCTTC
CDR3aa: CASKVEQRVFF

d_gene: -
v_gene: TRBV21-1
j_gene: TRBJ2-2
abundance: -
CDR3nt: TGTGCCAGCAGCAAAGAAAAGGCTAGCGTGCGGGGCGGGGAGCTGTTTTTT
CDR3aa: CASSKEKASVRGGELFF

d_gene: -
v_gene: TRBV9
j_gene: TRBJ1-5
abundance: -
CDR3nt: TGTGCCAGCAGCGTAGGTCCTTTAGATCAGCCCCAGCATTTT
CDR3aa: CASSVGPLDQPQHF

d_gene: TRBD2
v_gene: TRBV12-3/TRBV12-4
j_gene: TRBJ2-7
abundance: many
CDR3nt: TGTGCCAGCAGCCCCCGTAGCGGGGGGTCCTACGAGCAGTACTTC
CDR3aa: CASSPRSGGSYEQYF

d_gene: -
v_gene: TRBV27
j_gene: TRBJ2-1
abundance: few
CDR3nt: TGTGCCAGCATCCGTGCGGGGGCCAGTGAGAATGAGCAGTTCTTC
CDR3aa: CASIRAGASENEQFF

d_gene: -
v_gene: TRBV5-1
j_gene: TRBJ1-2
abundance: -
CDR3nt: TGCGCCAGCAGCACAGGGACCTTTGATGGCTATGGCTACACCTTC
CDR3aa: CASSTGTFDGYGYTF

d_gene: -
v_gene: TRBV20-1
j_gene: TRBJ1-5
abundance: -
CDR3nt: TGCAGTGCTAGAGGTCACGGCAATCAGCCCCAGCATTTT
CDR3aa: CSARGHGNQPQHF

d_gene: -
v_gene: TRBV4-2
j_gene: TRBJ1-1
abundance: -
CDR3nt: TGTGCCAGCAGCCAAGATGCCAACAGGGAAAACATGAACACTGAAGCTTTCTTT
CDR3aa: CASSQDANRENMNTEAFF

d_gene: TRBD1
v_gene: TRBV6-2/TRBV6-3
j_gene: TRBJ2-7
abundance: -
CDR3nt: TGTGCCAGCAGTTACTTTCTGGGACAGAACTCCTACGAGCAGTACTTC
CDR3aa: CASSYFLGQNSYEQYF

d_gene: -
v_gene: TRBV20-1
j_gene: TRBJ2-5
abundance: -
CDR3nt: TGCAGTGCTAGAGGCGCCCGGGGGTCGGAAGAGACCCAGTACTTC
CDR3aa: CSARGARGSEETQYF

d_gene: TRBD1
v_gene: TRBV6-2/TRBV6-3
j_gene: TRBJ2-1
abundance: -
CDR3nt: TGTGCCAGCAGTTACGCACACCCCACACAGGGGCCAAAGTACAATGAGCAGTTCTTC
CDR3aa: CASSYAHPTQGPKYNEQFF

d_gene: TRBD2
v_gene: TRBV20-1
j_gene: TRBJ2-5
abundance: few
CDR3nt: TGCAGTGCTAGAACCGGACTAGTGCTCCAAGAGACCCAGTACTTC
CDR3aa: CSARTGLVLQETQYF

d_gene: -
v_gene: TRBV12-3/TRBV12-4
j_gene: TRBJ1-2
abundance: few
CDR3nt: TGTGCCAGCAGGGGGTCTAACTATGGCTACACCTTC
CDR3aa: CASRGSNYGYTF

d_gene: TRBD1
v_gene: TRBV29-1
j_gene: TRBJ1-3
abundance: -
CDR3nt: TGCAGCGCGAAGGACAGGGCTGGAAACACCATATATTTT
CDR3aa: CSAKDRAGNTIYF

d_gene: -
v_gene: TRBV12-3/TRBV12-4
j_gene: TRBJ1-2
abundance: many
CDR3nt: TGTGCCAGCAGTTTAGGTACAGGGCCCTATGGCTACACCTTC
CDR3aa: CASSLGTGPYGYTF

d_gene: TRBD2
v_gene: TRBV20-1
j_gene: TRBJ2-7
abundance: -
CDR3nt: TGCAGTGCCGCTACCCCGGCGGGGGTGTTCTACGAGCAGTACTTC
CDR3aa: CSAATPAGVFYEQYF

d_gene: -
v_gene: TRBV29-1
j_gene: TRBJ2-1
abundance: few
CDR3nt: TGCAGCGTCGCCGGGACCCTCACCGGAGAGCAGTTCTTC
CDR3aa: CSVAGTLTGEQFF

d_gene: -
v_gene: TRBV29-1
j_gene: TRBJ1-2
abundance: few
CDR3nt: TGCAGCATCGAAGAGGGTATCTATGGCTACACCTTC
CDR3aa: CSIEEGIYGYTF

d_gene: -
v_gene: TRBV7-6
j_gene: TRBJ2-1
abundance: few
CDR3nt: TGTGCCAGCAGCCCCAATAGGGTAATTGAGCAGTTCTTC
CDR3aa: CASSPNRVIEQFF

d_gene: -
v_gene: TRBV7-2
j_gene: TRBJ1-4
abundance: few
CDR3nt: TGTGCCAGCAGCCAAGCAGCCTCAACTAATGAAAAACTGTTTTTT
CDR3aa: CASSQAASTNEKLFF

d_gene: -
v_gene: TRBV5-5
j_gene: TRBJ2-2
abundance: -
CDR3nt: TGTGCCAGCAGCTGGCAGAACACCGGGGAGCTGTTTTTT
CDR3aa: CASSWQNTGELFF

d_gene: TRBD1
v_gene: TRBV2
j_gene: TRBJ1-2
abundance: -
CDR3nt: TGTGCCAGCAGTGGACCCGGGACAGGTGATTACCCCGTCTATGGCTACACCTTC
CDR3aa: CASSGPGTGDYPVYGYTF

d_gene: -
v_gene: TRBV6-5
j_gene: TRBJ2-7
abundance: few
CDR3nt: TGTGCCAGCAGGCGACTGGGTCCCTACGAGCAGTACTTC
CDR3aa: CASRRLGPYEQYF

d_gene: -
v_gene: TRBV2
j_gene: TRBJ2-4
abundance: -
CDR3nt: TGTGCCAGCACGGCGGGACTAGCCAAAAACATTCAGTACTTC
CDR3aa: CASTAGLAKNIQYF

d_gene: -
v_gene: TRBV5-1
j_gene: TRBJ2-7
abundance: -
CDR3nt: TGCGCCAGCAGCTTGGCCGGCAGGGAAACGTACTTC
CDR3aa: CASSLAGRETYF

d_gene: TRBD1
v_gene: TRBV20-1
j_gene: TRBJ2-7
abundance: -
CDR3nt: TGCAGTGCTAGAGGTGGACAGGCGTTGAAGACCAGCAATGAGCAGTACTTC
CDR3aa: CSARGGQALKTSNEQYF

d_gene: -
v_gene: TRBV2
j_gene: TRBJ1-5
abundance: -
CDR3nt: TGTGCCAGCAGTGTACGGGTGTATAGCAATCAGCCCCAGCATTTT
CDR3aa: CASSVRVYSNQPQHF

d_gene: -
v_gene: TRBV5-6
j_gene: TRBJ2-5
abundance: -
CDR3nt: TGTGCCAGCAGCCCTACAGGGAATTCACGTCCCGCAGAGACCCAGTACTTC
CDR3aa: CASSPTGNSRPAETQYF

d_gene: -
v_gene: TRBV28
j_gene: TRBJ2-1
abundance: -
CDR3nt: TGTGCCAGCAGTTTCACTAGTGAGGGTCCCAATGAGCAGTTCTTC
CDR3aa: CASSFTSEGPNEQFF

d_gene: TRBD1
v_gene: TRBV28
j_gene: TRBJ1-4
abundance: -
CDR3nt: TGTGCCAGCAGCTTAACCGGGACAGGGGCCGAGAAGGAAAAACTGTTTTTT
CDR3aa: CASSLTGTGAEKEKLFF

d_gene: -
v_gene: TRBV4-1
j_gene: TRBJ2-3
abundance: -
CDR3nt: TGCGCCAGCAGCCGCAGAGAGGAAATCACAGATACGCAGTATTTT
CDR3aa: CASSRREEITDTQYF

d_gene: -
v_gene: TRBV20-1
j_gene: TRBJ1-5
abundance: few
CDR3nt: TGCAGTGCTAGAGAATCTGGGTTAAGCAATCAGCCCCAGCATTTT
CDR3aa: CSARESGLSNQPQHF

d_gene: -
v_gene: TRBV12-3/TRBV12-4
j_gene: TRBJ2-3
abundance: few
CDR3nt: TGTGCCAGCAGTTTAATGGGTGGGCTCACAGATACGCAGTATTTT
CDR3aa: CASSLMGGLTDTQYF

d_gene: -
v_gene: TRBV20-1
j_gene: TRBJ1-2
abundance: -
CDR3nt: TGCAGTGCTAGGGACCTTCAGGGTTACAACTATGGCTACACCTTC
CDR3aa: CSARDLQGYNYGYTF

d_gene: TRBD2
v_gene: TRBV4-3
j_gene: TRBJ2-1
abundance: few
CDR3nt: TGCGCCAGCAGCCAAGAGGGTCCTCCGGGGGGCTACAATGAGCAGTTCTTC
CDR3aa: CASSQEGPPGGYNEQFF

d_gene: -
v_gene: TRBV2
j_gene: TRBJ1-2
abundance: -
CDR3nt: TGTGCCAGCAAAGGCACAGTCATTAACTATGGCTACACCTTC
CDR3aa: CASKGTVINYGYTF

d_gene: -
v_gene: TRBV30
j_gene: TRBJ1-6
abundance: -
CDR3nt: TGTGCCTGGAGACGGACGGAGAATTCACCCCTCCACTTT
CDR3aa: CAWRRTENSPLHF

d_gene: -
v_gene: TRBV12-3/TRBV12-4
j_gene: TRBJ1-5
abundance: few
CDR3nt: TGTGCCAGCAGTTCCGACCCAAGGGAGAATAGCAATCAGCCCCAGCATTTT
CDR3aa: CASSSDPRENSNQPQHF

d_gene: -
v_gene: TRBV4-3
j_gene: TRBJ1-3
abundance: -
CDR3nt: TGCGCCAGCAGCCAAGATCTGGCCTGGGAGACCTCTGGAAACACCATATATTTT
CDR3aa: CASSQDLAWETSGNTIYF

d_gene: -
v_gene: TRBV20-1
j_gene: TRBJ1-1
abundance: -
CDR3nt: TGCAGTGCTAGAGATCGGAAGGGGGGTGAAGCTTTCTTT
CDR3aa: CSARDRKGGEAFF

d_gene: TRBD1
v_gene: TRBV6-5
j_gene: TRBJ1-5
abundance: -
CDR3nt: TGTGCCAGCAGTTACTCCAGGGACAGCTTTCATCAGCCCCAGCATTTT
CDR3aa: CASSYSRDSFHQPQHF

d_gene: TRBD1
v_gene: TRBV20-1
j_gene: TRBJ1-1
abundance: few
CDR3nt: TGCAGCGGTCGATTCGGGACAGCTCACACTGAAGCTTTCTTT
CDR3aa: CSGRFGTAHTEAFF

d_gene: -
v_gene: TRBV5-1
j_gene: TRBJ2-1
abundance: -
CDR3nt: TGCGCCAGCAGGCCCCGGACTCCCAGCTCCTACAATGAGCAGTTCTTC
CDR3aa: CASRPRTPSSYNEQFF

d_gene: -
v_gene: TRBV7-9
j_gene: TRBJ1-2
abundance: few
CDR3nt: TGTGCCAGCAGCCATGGGACAACAAGGGGCTATGGCTACACCTTC
CDR3aa: CASSHGTTRGYGYTF

d_gene: TRBD1
v_gene: TRBV28
j_gene: TRBJ1-4
abundance: -
CDR3nt: TGTGCCAGCACGGACAGGGGTGATGAAAAACTGTTTTTT
CDR3aa: CASTDRGDEKLFF

d_gene: TRBD2
v_gene: TRBV6-5
j_gene: TRBJ2-5
abundance: few
CDR3nt: TGTGCCAGCAGTTACCTAGCGGGGGGCTACAATGAGCAGTACTTC
CDR3aa: CASSYLAGGYNEQYF

d_gene: TRBD1
v_gene: TRBV6-2/TRBV6-3
j_gene: TRBJ2-2
abundance: few
CDR3nt: TGTGCCAGCAGCCAACCTGACAGGGGGCACACCGGGGAGCTGTTTTTT
CDR3aa: CASSQPDRGHTGELFF

d_gene: -
v_gene: TRBV27
j_gene: TRBJ1-2
abundance: few
CDR3nt: TGTGCCAGCAGTAAAACTCTAGCTAACTATGGCTACACCTTC
CDR3aa: CASSKTLANYGYTF

d_gene: -
v_gene: TRBV7-8
j_gene: TRBJ2-1
abundance: few
CDR3nt: TGTGCCAGCAGCAAAACTAGTAGTGAGCAGTTCTTC
CDR3aa: CASSKTSSEQFF

d_gene: -
v_gene: TRBV6-2/TRBV6-3
j_gene: TRBJ1-2
abundance: few
CDR3nt: TGTGCCAGCAGTTACCAAACAGGGAATGGCTACACCTTC
CDR3aa: CASSYQTGNGYTF

d_gene: -
v_gene: TRBV4-3
j_gene: TRBJ2-4
abundance: -
CDR3nt: TGCGCCAGCAGCCAAGATGCCCTCCCGTACAGGGAGCAGTACTTC
CDR3aa: CASSQDALPYREQYF

d_gene: -
v_gene: TRBV5-1
j_gene: TRBJ2-7
abundance: -
CDR3nt: TGCGCCAGCAGCTCGAAGGATGACCTTTACAATGAGCAGTACTTC
CDR3aa: CASSSKDDLYNEQYF

d_gene: -
v_gene: TRBV6-6
j_gene: TRBJ1-2
abundance: once
CDR3nt: TGTGCCAGCAGTTACTCGAGCATGAACTATGGCTACACCTTC
CDR3aa: CASSYSSMNYGYTF

d_gene: -
v_gene: TRBV3-1
j_gene: TRBJ1-5
abundance: -
CDR3nt: TGTGCCAGCAGCCCGACCGGGACGGATAGCAATCGGCCCCAGCATTTT
CDR3aa: CASSPTGTDSNRPQHF

d_gene: TRBD1
v_gene: TRBV3-1
j_gene: TRBJ2-1
abundance: -
CDR3nt: TGTGCCAGCAGCCAAGACCATGGGACAGGGGTATACAATGAGCAGTTCTTC
CDR3aa: CASSQDHGTGVYNEQFF

d_gene: -
v_gene: TRBV10-3
j_gene: TRBJ1-2
abundance: -
CDR3nt: TGTGCCATCAGTGAGAAGGTCGCAGGGGACTATGGCTACACCTTC
CDR3aa: CAISEKVAGDYGYTF

d_gene: -
v_gene: TRBV15
j_gene: TRBJ1-1
abundance: -
CDR3nt: TGTGCCACTTCGGGCCCCACCATGAACACTGAAGCTTTCTTT
CDR3aa: CATSGPTMNTEAFF

d_gene: -
v_gene: TRBV12-3/TRBV12-4
j_gene: TRBJ1-1
abundance: -
CDR3nt: TGTGCCAGCAGTGGAGAAAACATGAACACTGAAGCTTTCTTT
CDR3aa: CASSGENMNTEAFF